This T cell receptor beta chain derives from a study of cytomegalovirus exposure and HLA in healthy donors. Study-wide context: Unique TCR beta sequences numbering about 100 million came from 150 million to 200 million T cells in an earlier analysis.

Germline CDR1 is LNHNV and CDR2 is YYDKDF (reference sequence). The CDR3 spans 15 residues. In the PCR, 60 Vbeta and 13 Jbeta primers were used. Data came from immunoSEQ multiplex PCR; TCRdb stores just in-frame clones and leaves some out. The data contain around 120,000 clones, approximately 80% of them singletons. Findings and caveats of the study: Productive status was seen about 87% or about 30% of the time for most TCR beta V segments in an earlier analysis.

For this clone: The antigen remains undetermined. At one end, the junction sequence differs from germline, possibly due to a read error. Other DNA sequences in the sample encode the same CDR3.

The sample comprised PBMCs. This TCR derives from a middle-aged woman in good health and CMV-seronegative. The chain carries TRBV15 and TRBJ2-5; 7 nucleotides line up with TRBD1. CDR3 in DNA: TGTGCTACCAGCAGTATGGGACAGAGCCAAGAGACCCAGTACTTC. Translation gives CATSSMGQSQETQYF.